The clone carrying this T cell receptor beta chain was counted ten times or more. The antigen remains undetermined. The germline V gene encodes CDR1 SQVTM and CDR2 ANQGSEA. V was clipped by 4 bases and J by 3 bases; unmatched bases: 7. The CDR3 sequence is 15 residues long. What was amplified from RNA transcripts were TCR beta CDR3 regions. First-round RT-PCR targeting the TCR CDR3 was performed with the HTBI primer set. Each CDR3 protein gets one entry after TCRdb re-called the multiplex PCR reads with MiXCR. Seen here are about 840,000 distinct CDR3 sequences, 38% observed once, and the top ten hold about 9%. The sample belongs to a study of T cells in Graves' hyperthyroidism and ophthalmopathy. Study as a whole: Peripheral blood was acquired at first diagnosis, ahead of any therapy whatsoever. Study-level points and caveats: Among clonotypes expanded in thyroid above 0.001, most were also found in blood.

Lactation, pregnancy, other autoimmune disease or uncontrolled infection excluded patients. The gene calls are TRBV29-1 and TRBJ2-2; TRBD1 matches at 8 bases. Sequenced sample: blood. The clonotype was recovered from a man younger than 30 with Graves' hyperthyroidism. CDR3 loop: CSVGGGQGDTGELFF. The DNA of the CDR3 is TGCAGCGTTGGGGGAGGACAGGGAGACACCGGGGAGCTGTTTTTT.